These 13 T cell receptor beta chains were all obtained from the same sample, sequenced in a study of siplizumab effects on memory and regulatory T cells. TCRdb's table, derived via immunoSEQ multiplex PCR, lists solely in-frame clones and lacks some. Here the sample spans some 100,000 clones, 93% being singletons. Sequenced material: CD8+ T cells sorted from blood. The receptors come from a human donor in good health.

The CDR3 is CASPTRGDYEQYF. As DNA, the CDR3 is TGTGCCAGCCCTACGAGGGGGGACTACGAGCAGTACTTC. The chain has TRBV9 and TRBJ2-7; D might be TRBD1 or TRBD2, each matching 6 bases. Germline CDR1 reads SGDLS; CDR2 reads YYNGEE. V dropped 7 bases and J dropped 3 bases, with 14 bases sitting between them. CDR3 length: 13 amino acids.

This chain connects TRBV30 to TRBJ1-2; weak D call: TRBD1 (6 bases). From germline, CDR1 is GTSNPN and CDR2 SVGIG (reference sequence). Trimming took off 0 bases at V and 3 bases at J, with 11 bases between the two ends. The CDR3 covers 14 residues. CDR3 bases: TGTGCCTGGAGTGTACCCAGGGGTGACTATGGCTACACCTTC. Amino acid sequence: CAWSVPRGDYGYTF.

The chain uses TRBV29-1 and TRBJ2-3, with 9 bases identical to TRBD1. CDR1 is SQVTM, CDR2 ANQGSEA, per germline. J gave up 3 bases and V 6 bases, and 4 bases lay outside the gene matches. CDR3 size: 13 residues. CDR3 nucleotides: TGCAGCGTCGGACAGGGGTGGACAGATACGCAGTATTTT. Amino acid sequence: CSVGQGWTDTQYF.

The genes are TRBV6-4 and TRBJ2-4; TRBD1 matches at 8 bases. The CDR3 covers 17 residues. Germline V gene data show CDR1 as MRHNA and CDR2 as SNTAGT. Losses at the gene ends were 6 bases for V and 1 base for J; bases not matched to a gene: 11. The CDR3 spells CASSPTGGGGAKNIQYF. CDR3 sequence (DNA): TGTGCCAGCAGCCCTACAGGGGGTGGAGGGGCCAAAAACATTCAGTACTTC.

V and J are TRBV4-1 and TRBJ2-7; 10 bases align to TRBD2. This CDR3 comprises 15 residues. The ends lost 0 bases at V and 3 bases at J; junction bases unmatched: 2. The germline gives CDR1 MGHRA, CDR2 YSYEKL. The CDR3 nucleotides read TGCGCCAGCAGCCAAGAACGGACTAGCGGCTACGAGCAGTACTTC. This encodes CASSQERTSGYEQYF.

This CDR3 reads CASSLDYSSYEQYF. DNA for the CDR3: TGTGCCAGCAGCTTAGATTATAGCTCCTACGAGCAGTACTTC. The rearrangement joins TRBV7-9 to TRBJ2-7, with no clear D. The CDR3 is 14 amino acids. Germline assignment: CDR1 SEHNR and CDR2 FQNEAQ (reference sequence). The V end was cut by 1 base, the J end by 0 bases, with 7 bases between.

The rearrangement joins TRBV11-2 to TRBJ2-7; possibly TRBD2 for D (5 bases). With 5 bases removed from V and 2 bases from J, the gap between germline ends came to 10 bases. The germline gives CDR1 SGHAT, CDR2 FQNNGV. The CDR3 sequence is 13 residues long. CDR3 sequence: CASSLEGTYEQYF. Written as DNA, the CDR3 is TGTGCCAGCAGCCTTGAGGGAACCTACGAGCAGTACTTC.

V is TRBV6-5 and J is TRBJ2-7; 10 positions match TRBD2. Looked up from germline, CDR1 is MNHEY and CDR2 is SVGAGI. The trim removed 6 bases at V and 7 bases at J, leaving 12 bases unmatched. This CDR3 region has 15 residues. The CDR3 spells CASSQGLATSGEQYF. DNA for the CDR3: TGTGCCAGCAGCCAGGGACTAGCGACATCGGGAGAGCAGTACTTC.

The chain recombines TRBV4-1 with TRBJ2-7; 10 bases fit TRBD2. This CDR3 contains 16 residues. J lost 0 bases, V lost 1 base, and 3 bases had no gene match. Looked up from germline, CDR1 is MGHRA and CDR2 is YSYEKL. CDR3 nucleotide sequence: TGCGCCAGCAGCCAAGCGGAGCGGGGGGGCTCCTACGAGCAGTACTTC. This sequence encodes CASSQAERGGSYEQYF.

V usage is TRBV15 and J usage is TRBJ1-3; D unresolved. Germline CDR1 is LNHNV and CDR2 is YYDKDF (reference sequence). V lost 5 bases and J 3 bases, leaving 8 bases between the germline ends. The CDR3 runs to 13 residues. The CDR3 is CATSGLSGNTIYF. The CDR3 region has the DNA TGTGCCACCAGCGGATTAAGTGGAAACACCATATATTTT.

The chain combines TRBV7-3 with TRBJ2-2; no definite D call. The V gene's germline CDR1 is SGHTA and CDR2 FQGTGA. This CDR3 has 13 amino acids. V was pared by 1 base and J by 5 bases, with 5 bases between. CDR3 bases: TGTGCCAGCAGCTTAAGTGTGACCGGGGAGCTGTTTTTT. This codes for CASSLSVTGELFF. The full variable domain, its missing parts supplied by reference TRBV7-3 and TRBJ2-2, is GAGVSQTPSNKVTEKGKYVELRCDPISGHTALYWYRQSLGQGPEFLIYFQGTGAADDSGLPNDRFFAVRPEGSVSTLKIQRTERGDSAVYLCASSLSVTGELFFGEGSRLTVL.

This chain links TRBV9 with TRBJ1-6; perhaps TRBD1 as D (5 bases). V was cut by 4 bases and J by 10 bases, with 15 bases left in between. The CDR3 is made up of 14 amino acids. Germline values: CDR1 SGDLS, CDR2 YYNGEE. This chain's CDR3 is CASSPGDTNSPLHF. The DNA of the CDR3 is TGTGCCAGCAGCCCGGGGGATACCAACTCACCCCTCCACTTT. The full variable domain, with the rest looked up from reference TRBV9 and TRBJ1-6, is DSGVTQTPKHLITATGQRVTLRCSPRSGDLSVYWYQQSLDQGLQFLIQYYNGEERAKGNILERFSAQQFPDLHSELNLSSLELGDSALYFCASSPGDTNSPLHFGNGTRLTVT.

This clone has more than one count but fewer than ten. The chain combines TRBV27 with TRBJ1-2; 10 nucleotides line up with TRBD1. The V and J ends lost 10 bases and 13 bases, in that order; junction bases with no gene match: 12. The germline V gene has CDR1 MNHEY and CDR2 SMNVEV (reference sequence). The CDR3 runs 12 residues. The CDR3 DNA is TGTGCCACCTCAGGGACAGGGGTCCTTCCCACCTTC. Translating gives CATSGTGVLPTF.